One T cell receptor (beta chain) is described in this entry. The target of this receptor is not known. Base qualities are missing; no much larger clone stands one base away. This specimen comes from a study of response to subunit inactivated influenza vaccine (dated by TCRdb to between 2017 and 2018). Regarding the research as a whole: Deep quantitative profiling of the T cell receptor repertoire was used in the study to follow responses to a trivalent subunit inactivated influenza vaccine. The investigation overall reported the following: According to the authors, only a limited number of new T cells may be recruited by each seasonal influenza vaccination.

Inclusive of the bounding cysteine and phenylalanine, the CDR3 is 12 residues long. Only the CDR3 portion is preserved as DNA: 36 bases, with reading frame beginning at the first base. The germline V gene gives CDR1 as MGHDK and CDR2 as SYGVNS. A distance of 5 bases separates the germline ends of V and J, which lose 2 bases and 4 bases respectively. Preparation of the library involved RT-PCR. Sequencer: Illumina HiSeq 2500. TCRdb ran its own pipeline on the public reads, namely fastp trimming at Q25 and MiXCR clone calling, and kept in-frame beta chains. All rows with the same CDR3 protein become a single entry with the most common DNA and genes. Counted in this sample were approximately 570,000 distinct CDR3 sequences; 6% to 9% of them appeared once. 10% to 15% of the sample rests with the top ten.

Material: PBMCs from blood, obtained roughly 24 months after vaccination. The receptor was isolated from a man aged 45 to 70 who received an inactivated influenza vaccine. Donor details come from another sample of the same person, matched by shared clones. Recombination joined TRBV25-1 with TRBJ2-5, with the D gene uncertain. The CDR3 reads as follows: CASSEPLETQYF. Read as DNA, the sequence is TGTGCCAGCAGTGAACCTTTAGAGACCCAGTACTTC.